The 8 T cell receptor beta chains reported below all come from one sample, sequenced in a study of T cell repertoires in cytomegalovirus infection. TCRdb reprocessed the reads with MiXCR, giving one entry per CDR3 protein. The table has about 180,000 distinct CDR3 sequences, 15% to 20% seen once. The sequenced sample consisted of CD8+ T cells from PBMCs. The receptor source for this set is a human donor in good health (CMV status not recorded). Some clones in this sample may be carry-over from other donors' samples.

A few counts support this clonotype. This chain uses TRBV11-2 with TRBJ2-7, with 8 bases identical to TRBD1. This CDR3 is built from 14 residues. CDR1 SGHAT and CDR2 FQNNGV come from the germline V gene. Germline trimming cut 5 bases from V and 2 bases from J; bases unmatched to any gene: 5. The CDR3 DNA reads TGTGCCAGCAGCACTTGGACAGGGCCCTACGAGCAGTACTTC. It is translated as CASSTWTGPYEQYF.

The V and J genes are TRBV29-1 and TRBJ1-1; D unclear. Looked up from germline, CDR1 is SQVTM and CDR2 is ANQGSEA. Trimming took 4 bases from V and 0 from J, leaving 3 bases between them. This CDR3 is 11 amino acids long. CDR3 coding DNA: TGCAGCGTTGCGCTGAACACTGAAGCTTTCTTT. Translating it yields CSVALNTEAFF.

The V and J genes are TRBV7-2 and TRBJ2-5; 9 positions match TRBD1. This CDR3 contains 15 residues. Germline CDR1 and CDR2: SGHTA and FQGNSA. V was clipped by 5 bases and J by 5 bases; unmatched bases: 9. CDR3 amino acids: CASSVRDRDWETQYF. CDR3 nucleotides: TGTGCCAGCAGCGTCCGGGACAGGGACTGGGAGACCCAGTACTTC. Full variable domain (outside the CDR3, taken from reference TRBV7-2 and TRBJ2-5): GAGVSQSPSNKVTEKGKDVELRCDPISGHTALYWYRQSLGQGLEFLIYFQGNSAPDKSGLPSDRFSAERTGGSVSTLTIQRTQQEDSAVYLCASSVRDRDWETQYFGPGTRLLVL.

The CDR3 DNA reads as TGTGCCAGCAGCTCGACAGGGGCCCAGAACACCGGGGAGCTGTTTTTT. It yields the protein CASSSTGAQNTGELFF. The chain joins TRBV7-6 to TRBJ2-2; 8 bases are shared with TRBD1. J gave up 1 base and V 4 bases, and 5 bases lay outside the gene matches. This CDR3 is built from 16 residues. Germline lookup yields CDR1 SGHVS and CDR2 FNYEAQ.

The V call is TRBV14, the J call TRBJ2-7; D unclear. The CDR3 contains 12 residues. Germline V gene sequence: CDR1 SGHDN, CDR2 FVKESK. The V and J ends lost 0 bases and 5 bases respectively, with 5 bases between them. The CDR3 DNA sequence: TGTGCCAGCAGCCAAGAATCCCACGAGCAGTACTTC. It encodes CASSQESHEQYF.

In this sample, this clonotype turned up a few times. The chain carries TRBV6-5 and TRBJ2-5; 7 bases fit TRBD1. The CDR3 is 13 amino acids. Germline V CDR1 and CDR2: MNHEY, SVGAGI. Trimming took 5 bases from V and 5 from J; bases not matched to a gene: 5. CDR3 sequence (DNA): TGTGCCAGCAGTACGGGACAGCTGGAGACCCAGTACTTC. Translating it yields CASSTGQLETQYF.

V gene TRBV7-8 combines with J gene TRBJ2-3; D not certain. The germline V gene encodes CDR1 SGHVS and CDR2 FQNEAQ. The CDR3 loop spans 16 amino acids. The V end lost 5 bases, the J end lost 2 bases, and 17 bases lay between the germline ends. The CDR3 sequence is CASSPHGSLFTDTQYF. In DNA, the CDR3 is TGTGCCAGCAGCCCGCACGGCTCTCTCTTCACAGATACGCAGTATTTT.

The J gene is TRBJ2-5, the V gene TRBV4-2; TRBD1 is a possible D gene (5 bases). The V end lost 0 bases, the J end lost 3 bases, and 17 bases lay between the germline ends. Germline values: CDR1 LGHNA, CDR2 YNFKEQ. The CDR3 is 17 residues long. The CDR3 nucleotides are TGTGCCAGCAGCCAAGAGGTAGGGTCAGGGCCAAAAGAGACCCAGTACTTC. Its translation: CASSQEVGSGPKETQYF.